The present T cell receptor (beta chain) was sequenced within a study of blood T cell repertoires in COVID-19 (TCRdb year 2020). Study-wide context: Collaborator samples came from the United States, Italy and Spain and covered acute and convalescent phases of COVID-19. The material from the prospective study consisted of cDNA or gDNA derived from T cells, B-cell-depleted T cells, or PBMCs. The sample metadata nearly always contained a de-identified subject ID, COVID-19 status, age in years and sex. Where available, HLA class I and class II types were taken from metadata supplied by the sample provider and were not determined by assay-based typing. Samples came from the ongoing ImmuneRACE study (first 160 participants) plus 1,254 subjects from 6 global collaborators. The repertoires were made available in a free public database intended to serve as a resource for research on the immune response to SARS-CoV-2. The dataset comprised deeply sampled blood TCRbeta repertoires from subjects exposed to, actively infected with, or recovered from COVID-19.

The immunoSEQ Assay, a bias-controlled multiplex PCR, was used to amplify TCRbeta CDR3 regions from genomic DNA. The original pipeline was this. The number of nucleated cells in each sample was estimated by amplification of reference gene primers within the assay. Sequence reads were collapsed and filtered to measure the absolute abundance of every unique TCRbeta CDR3 rearrangement. For each sample, productive Simpson clonality was calculated as the square root of Simpson's diversity index over productive rearrangements. This immuneACCESS table, as held by TCRdb, lists in-frame sequences with V and J called but not all clones. Of the missing ones, under half trace to an unresolved V gene in checked studies; the others have no known cause. Clone size and V and J calls were adopted from that table, with D and trimming inferred from the DNA. Recorded for this sample are around 200,000 clones; just over 85% of them occurred a single time. The ten largest clones take up about 4% of the sample.

Comment on this clone: The antigen it binds to is not known. Base quality data are lacking; no much larger clone is found one base away.

Participants in the prospective study were aged about 18 to 100 years, lived in some 24 United States geographic areas, and enrolled through a virtual design. In the prospective study, participants were assigned to cohorts based on the clinical history participants reported in a screening survey and a study questionnaire. Each participant in the prospective study had whole blood, serum and a nasopharyngeal or oropharyngeal swab collected by mobile phlebotomists. Additional blood draws and questionnaires over an approximately two-month period could optionally be provided by prospective study participants. Before DNA extraction, prospective study blood samples were shipped either frozen or at room temperature. Ends trimmed: V by 2 bases, J by 4 bases; bases unmatched to a gene: 7. CDR1 and CDR2, per the germline V gene (reference sequence), are SGHKS and YYEKEE. Including cysteine and phenylalanine, the CDR3 has 16 amino acids. CDR3 DNA only is kept here, 48 bases in frame from base 1.

What the authors observed across the whole study: The amount of clinical and demographic metadata varied by source and participant and was provided uncurated.

Sequencing used PBMCs or T cells enriched from blood (not recorded which). The TCR sequence derives from a woman aged 40-49 years with acute COVID-19. The chain was built from TRBV5-5 and TRBJ2-5; TRBD2 matches 11 bases in the middle. In nucleotide form, the sequence is TGTGCCAGCAGCTTTGGAGGACTAGCGGGTAGAGAGACCCAGTACTTC. It specifies CASSFGGLAGRETQYF. The CDR3 plus the reference TRBV5-5 and TRBJ2-5 genes for the other parts give the full variable domain: DAGVTQSPTHLIKTRGQQVTLRCSPISGHKSVSWYQQVLGQGPQFIFQYYEKEERGRGNFPDRFSARQFPNYSSELNVNALLLGDSALYLCASSFGGLAGRETQYFGPGTRLLVL.